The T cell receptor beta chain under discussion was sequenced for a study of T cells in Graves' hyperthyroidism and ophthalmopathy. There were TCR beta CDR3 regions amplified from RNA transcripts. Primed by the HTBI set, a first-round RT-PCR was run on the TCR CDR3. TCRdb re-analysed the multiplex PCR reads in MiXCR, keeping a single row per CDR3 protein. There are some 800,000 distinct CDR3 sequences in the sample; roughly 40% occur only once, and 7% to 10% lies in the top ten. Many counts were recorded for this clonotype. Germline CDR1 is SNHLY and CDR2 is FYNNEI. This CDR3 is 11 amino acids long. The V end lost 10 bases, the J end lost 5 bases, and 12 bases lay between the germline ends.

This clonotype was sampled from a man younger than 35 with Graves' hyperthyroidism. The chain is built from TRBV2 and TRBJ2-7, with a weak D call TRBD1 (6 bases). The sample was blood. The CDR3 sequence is CATGQSHEQYF. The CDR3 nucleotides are TGTGCCACCGGACAGAGCCACGAGCAGTACTTC.